The TCR beta chain described here comes from a study of blood T cell repertoires in COVID-19. The overall study: Whether acute or convalescent, the COVID-19 samples came from the United States, Italy and Spain. The analysed material was cDNA or gDNA that came from T cells, B-cell-depleted T cells, or PBMCs.

The CDR3 extends over 13 amino acids. Trimming at V came to 6 bases and at J to 4 bases, leaving 1 base not matched to a gene. Germline-derived CDR1 and CDR2 are SNHLY and FYNNEI. Authors' methods: The assay estimated nucleated cells by amplifying reference gene primers. Generated by immunoSEQ multiplex PCR, the TCRdb table keeps only in-frame clones and is missing some. Clone size and V and J calls were adopted from that table, with D and trimming inferred from the DNA. The sample lists a few hundred thousand clones; 88% were seen once. This TCR came from a woman in her twenties or thirties with acute or convalescent COVID-19. Input material: peripheral blood. The chain recombines TRBV2 with TRBJ1-2; 11 bases match TRBD1. The CDR3 sequence is CASRGQGVYGYTF. The CDR3 DNA is TGTGCCAGCAGGGGACAGGGGGTCTATGGCTACACCTTC.